This TCR beta chain was recorded in a study of blood T cells in healthy people across ages. Study results and limitations: Donor CMV status, an unknown factor, possibly confounded changes in expanded clonotypes.

A second PCR of about 6 to 11 cycles used a sample-barcoded 5' primer and a J-beta primer mix. Each CDR3 protein is one row after TCRdb ran MiXCR on the 5' RACE reads. The sample carries about 970,000 distinct CDR3 sequences, just over 50% recorded once. Staff drew roughly 10 milliliters of peripheral blood from each donor. Concerning this clonotype: The antigen remains unidentified.

Germline CDR1 and CDR2: SEHNR and FQNEAQ (reference sequence). Trimming cost V 11 bases and J 4 bases; bases outside gene matches: 5. The CDR3 loop spans 12 amino acids. The genes are TRBV7-9 and TRBJ2-1; TRBD2 matches at 7 bases. The receptor was derived from a woman between 55 and 75 years old in good health. Sample: blood. The CDR3 nucleotides read TGTGCCGGGCAGGGACTATACAATGAGCAGTTCTTC. Its protein product is CAGQGLYNEQFF.